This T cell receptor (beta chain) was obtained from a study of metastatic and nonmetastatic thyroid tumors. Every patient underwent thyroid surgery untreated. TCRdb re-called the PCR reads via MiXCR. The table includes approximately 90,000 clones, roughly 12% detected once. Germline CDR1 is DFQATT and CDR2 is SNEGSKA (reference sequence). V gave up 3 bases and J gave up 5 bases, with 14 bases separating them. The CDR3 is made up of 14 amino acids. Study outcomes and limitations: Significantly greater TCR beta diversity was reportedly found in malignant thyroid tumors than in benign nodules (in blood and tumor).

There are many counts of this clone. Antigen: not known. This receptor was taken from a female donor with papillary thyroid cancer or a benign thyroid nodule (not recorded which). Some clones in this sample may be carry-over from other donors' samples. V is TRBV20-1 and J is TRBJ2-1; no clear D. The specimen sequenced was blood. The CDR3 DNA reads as TGCAGTGCTAGGGAACTCGTAGTAGACAATGAGCAGTTCTTC. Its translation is CSARELVVDNEQFF.